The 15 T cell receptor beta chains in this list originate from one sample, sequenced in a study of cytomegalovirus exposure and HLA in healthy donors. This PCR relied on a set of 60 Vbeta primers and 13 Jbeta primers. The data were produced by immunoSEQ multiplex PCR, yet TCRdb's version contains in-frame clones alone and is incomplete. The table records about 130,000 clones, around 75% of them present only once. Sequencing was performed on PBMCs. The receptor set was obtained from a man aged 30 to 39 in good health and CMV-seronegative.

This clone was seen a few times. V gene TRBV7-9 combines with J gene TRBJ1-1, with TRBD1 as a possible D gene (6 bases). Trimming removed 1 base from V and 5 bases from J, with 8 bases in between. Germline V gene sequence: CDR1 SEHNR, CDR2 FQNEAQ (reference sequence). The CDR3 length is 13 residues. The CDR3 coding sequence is TGTGCCAGCAGCTTAGGCCAGGGGACTGAAGCTTTCTTT. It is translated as CASSLGQGTEAFF.

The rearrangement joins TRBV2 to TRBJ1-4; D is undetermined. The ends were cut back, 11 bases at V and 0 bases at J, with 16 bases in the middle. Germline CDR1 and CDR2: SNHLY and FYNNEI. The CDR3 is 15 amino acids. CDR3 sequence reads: CAGNLFGATNEKLFF. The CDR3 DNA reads TGTGCCGGAAACCTTTTCGGGGCAACTAATGAAAAACTGTTTTTT.

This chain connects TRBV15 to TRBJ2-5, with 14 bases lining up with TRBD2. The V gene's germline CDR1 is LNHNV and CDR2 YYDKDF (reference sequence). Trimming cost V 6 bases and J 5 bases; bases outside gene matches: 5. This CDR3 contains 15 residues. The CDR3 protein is CATSPGLAGDETQYF. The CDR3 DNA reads TGTGCCACCAGTCCGGGACTAGCGGGGGATGAGACCCAGTACTTC.

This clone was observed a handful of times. CDR3 loop: CASSITGSSYNEQFF. The CDR3 bases are TGTGCCAGCAGTATAACAGGGAGCTCCTACAATGAGCAGTTCTTC. The chain links TRBV28 to TRBJ2-1; D might be TRBD1 (6 bases). The CDR3 totals 15 residues. Germline lookup yields CDR1 MDHEN and CDR2 SYDVKM. Trimming stripped 5 bases from V and 0 bases from J, with 11 bases between.

This CDR3 reads CASSFGGGYTF. CDR3 sequence (DNA): TGTGCCAGCAGTTTCGGAGGTGGCTACACCTTC. The rearrangement links TRBV27 to TRBJ1-2; D uncertain. This CDR3 contains 11 residues. Germline-derived CDR1 and CDR2 are MNHEY and SMNVEV (reference sequence). V was clipped by 3 bases and J by 7 bases, with 6 bases between them.

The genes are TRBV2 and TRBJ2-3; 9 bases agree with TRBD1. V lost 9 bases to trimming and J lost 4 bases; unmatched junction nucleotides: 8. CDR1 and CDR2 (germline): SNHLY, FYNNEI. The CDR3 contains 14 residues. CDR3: CASPGQGRADTQYF. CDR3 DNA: TGTGCCAGTCCGGGACAGGGACGGGCAGATACGCAGTATTTT.

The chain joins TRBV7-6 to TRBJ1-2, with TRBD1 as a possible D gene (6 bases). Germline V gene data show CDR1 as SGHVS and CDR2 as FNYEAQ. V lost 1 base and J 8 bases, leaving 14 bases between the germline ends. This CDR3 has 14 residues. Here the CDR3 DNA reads TGTGCCAGCAGCTTAGAGGGGGTGGGGTCGGGCTACACCTTC. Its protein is CASSLEGVGSGYTF.

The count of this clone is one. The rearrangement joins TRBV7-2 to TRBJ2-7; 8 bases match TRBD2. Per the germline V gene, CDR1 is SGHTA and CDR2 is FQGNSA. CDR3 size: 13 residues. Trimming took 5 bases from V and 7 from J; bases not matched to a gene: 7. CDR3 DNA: TGTGCCAGCAGCCCGGGGGGGTCTATTGAGCAGTACTTC. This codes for CASSPGGSIEQYF.

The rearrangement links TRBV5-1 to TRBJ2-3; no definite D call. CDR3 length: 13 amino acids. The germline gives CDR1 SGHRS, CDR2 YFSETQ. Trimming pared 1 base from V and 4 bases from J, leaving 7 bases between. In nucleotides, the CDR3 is TGCGCCAGCAGCTTGTCGTCGGCAGATACGCAGTATTTT. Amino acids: CASSLSSADTQYF.

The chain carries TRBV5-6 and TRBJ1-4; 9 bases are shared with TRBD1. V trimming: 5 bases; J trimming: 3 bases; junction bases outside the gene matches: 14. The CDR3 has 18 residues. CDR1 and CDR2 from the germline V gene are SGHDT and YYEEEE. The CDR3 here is CASRGTGQGWDSNEKLFF. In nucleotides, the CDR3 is TGTGCCAGCAGGGGTACAGGACAGGGGTGGGATTCTAATGAAAAACTGTTTTTT.

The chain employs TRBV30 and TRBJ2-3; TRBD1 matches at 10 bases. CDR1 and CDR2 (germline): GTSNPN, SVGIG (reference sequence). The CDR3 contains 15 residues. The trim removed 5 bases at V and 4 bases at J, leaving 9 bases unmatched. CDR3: CAWGPGTGDPDTQYF. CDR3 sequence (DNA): TGTGCCTGGGGACCCGGGACAGGGGACCCAGATACGCAGTATTTT.

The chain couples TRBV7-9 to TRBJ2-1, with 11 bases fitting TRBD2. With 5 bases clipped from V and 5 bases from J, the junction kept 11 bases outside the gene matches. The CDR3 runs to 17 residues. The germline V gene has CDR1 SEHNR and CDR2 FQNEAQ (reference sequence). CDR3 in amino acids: CASSIRAKLAGDNEQFF. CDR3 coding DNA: TGTGCCAGCAGCATTAGGGCGAAACTAGCGGGAGACAATGAGCAGTTCTTC.

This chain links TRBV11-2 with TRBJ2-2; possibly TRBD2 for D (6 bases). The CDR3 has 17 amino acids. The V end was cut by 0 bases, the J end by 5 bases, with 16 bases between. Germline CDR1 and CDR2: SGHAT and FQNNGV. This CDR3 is CASSLDFLLGRTGELFF. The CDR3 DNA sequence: TGTGCCAGCAGCTTAGATTTTTTACTAGGGAGGACCGGGGAGCTGTTTTTT.

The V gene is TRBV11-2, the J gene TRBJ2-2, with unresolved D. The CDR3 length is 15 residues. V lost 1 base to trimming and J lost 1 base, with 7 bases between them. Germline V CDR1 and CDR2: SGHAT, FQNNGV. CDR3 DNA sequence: TGTGCCAGCAGCTTAGTACAGCTGAACACCGGGGAGCTGTTTTTT. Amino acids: CASSLVQLNTGELFF.

The DNA for the CDR3 is TGCGCCAGCAGCTTGGGCCAACTCTCTGGAAACACCATATATTTT. Translated: CASSLGQLSGNTIYF. V gene TRBV5-1 combines with J gene TRBJ1-3; D is unresolved. Germline V gene sequence: CDR1 SGHRS, CDR2 YFSETQ. V was clipped by 0 bases and J by 0 bases, with 7 bases between them. The CDR3 is made up of 15 amino acids.